This T cell receptor beta chain was recorded in a study of beta chain features in type 1 diabetes. About this clone itself: The antigen remains unidentified.

Trimming took 7 bases from V and 3 from J; bases not matched to a gene: 9. CDR1 MNHEY and CDR2 SMNVEV come from the germline V gene (reference sequence). CDR3 size: 14 residues. General study points: TCRB CDR3s from Type 1 diabetes patients were moderately but significantly shorter in all four CD4+ subsets.

The sequenced template was cDNA made from the entire isolated RNA. It was found that naive, central memory and regulatory T cell samples averaged around 3.8 million reads. Measured with immunoSEQ multiplex PCR; TCRdb has only the in-frame clones, and not every one. The sample contains fewer than 500,000 clones, roughly 13% of which appear only once. The chain uses TRBV27 and TRBJ2-7; 7 bases are a match to TRBD2. The sequenced sample consisted of naive CD4+ T cells from blood. The TCR sequence derives from a man aged 25-45 years in good health. The CDR3 here is CASTGGGTIYEQYF. CDR3 coding DNA: TGTGCCAGCACCGGGGGAGGGACTATCTACGAGCAGTACTTC.